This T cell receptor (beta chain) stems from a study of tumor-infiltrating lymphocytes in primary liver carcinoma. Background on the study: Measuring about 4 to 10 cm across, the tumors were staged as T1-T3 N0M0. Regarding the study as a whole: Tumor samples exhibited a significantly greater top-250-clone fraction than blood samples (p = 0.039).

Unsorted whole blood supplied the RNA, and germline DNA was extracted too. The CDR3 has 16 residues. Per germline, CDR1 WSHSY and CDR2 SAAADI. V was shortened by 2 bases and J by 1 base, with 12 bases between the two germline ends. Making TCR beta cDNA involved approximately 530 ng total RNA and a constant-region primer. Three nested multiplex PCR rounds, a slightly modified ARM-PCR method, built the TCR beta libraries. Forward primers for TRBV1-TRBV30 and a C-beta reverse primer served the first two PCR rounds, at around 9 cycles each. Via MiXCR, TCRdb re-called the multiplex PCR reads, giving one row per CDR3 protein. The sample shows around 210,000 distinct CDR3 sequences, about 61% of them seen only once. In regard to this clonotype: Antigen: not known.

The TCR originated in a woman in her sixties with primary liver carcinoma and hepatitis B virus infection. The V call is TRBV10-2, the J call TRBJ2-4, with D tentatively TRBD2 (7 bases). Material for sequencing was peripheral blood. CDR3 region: CASSERGAGAKNIQYF. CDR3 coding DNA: TGCGCCAGCAGTGAGCGGGGGGCGGGGGCCAAAAACATTCAGTACTTC.